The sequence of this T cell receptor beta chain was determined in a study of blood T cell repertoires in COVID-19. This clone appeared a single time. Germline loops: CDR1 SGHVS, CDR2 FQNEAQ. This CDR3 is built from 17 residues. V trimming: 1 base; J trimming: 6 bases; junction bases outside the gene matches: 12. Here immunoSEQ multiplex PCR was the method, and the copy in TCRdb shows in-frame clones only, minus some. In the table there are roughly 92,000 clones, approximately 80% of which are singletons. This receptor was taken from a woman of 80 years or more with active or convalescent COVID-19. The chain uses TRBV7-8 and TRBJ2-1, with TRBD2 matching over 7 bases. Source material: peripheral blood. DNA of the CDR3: TGTGCCAGCAGCTTAGGTAGAGGACTAGGCCTAGGCAATGAGCAGTTCTTC. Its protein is CASSLGRGLGLGNEQFF.